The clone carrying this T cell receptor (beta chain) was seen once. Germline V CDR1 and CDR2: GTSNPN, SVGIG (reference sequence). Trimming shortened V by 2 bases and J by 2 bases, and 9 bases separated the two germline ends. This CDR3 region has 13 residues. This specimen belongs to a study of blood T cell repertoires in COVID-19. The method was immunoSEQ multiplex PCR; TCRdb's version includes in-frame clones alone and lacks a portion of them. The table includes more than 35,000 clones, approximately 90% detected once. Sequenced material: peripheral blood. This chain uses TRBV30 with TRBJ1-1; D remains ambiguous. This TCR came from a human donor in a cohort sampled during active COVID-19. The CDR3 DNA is TGTGCCTGGAGTTCAGGCACCAACACTGAAGCTTTCTTT. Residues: CAWSSGTNTEAFF.